One and the same sample provided the 8 T cell receptor beta chains below, sequenced in a study of T cells expressing NK-cell markers. TCRdb re-called the 5' RACE reads, yielding one record per CDR3 amino acid sequence without DNA. Its table records some 410,000 distinct CDR3 sequences. Material for sequencing was blood T cells: a sorted CD56 or NKG2C T cell subset, CD4+ or CD8+ T cells, or bulk PBMC T cells (not recorded which). The origin of the receptors is a woman aged 18 to 75 in good health.

This CDR3 is CASSQGFAGELFF. The chain has TRBV4-3 and TRBJ2-2. This CDR3 has 13 residues. CDR1 is LGHNA and CDR2 is YSLEER in the germline V gene.

V usage is TRBV20-1 and J usage is TRBJ2-1; TCRdb returns TRBD2, unconfirmable since there is no DNA. Germline lookup yields CDR1 DFQATT and CDR2 SNEGSKA (reference sequence). The length of the CDR3 is 20 residues. The CDR3: CSANPFFRGGTINSYNEQFF.

The rearrangement joins TRBV12-3 or TRBV12-4 to TRBJ1-2; TCRdb outputs TRBD1, but without DNA this stays unchecked. This CDR3 region has 12 residues. The CDR3 sequence: CASSPPWYGYTF.

This rearrangement joins TRBV27 to TRBJ2-7; TCRdb gives TRBD1 as the D gene, but with no DNA this cannot be confirmed. There are 13 residues in the CDR3. Germline values: CDR1 MNHEY, CDR2 SMNVEV (reference sequence). The CDR3 here is CASSRERGYEQYF.

V and J are TRBV4-3 and TRBJ2-2. Germline CDR1 reads LGHNA; CDR2 reads YSLEER. The CDR3 length is 15 residues. CDR3 loop: CASSHGDSNTGELFF.

The genes are TRBV7-2 and TRBJ2-2. Germline CDR1 is SGHTA and CDR2 is FQGNSA. This CDR3 is built from 11 residues. CDR3 protein: CASSASWELFF.

The V call is TRBV19, the J call TRBJ2-1; absent DNA, TCRdb's TRBD2 call cannot be checked. Germline values: CDR1 LNHDA, CDR2 SQIVND (reference sequence). This CDR3 region has 17 residues. The CDR3 sequence is CASSIRLAGSSYNEQFF.

This chain uses TRBV5-4 with TRBJ2-1; TCRdb outputs TRBD2, but without DNA this stays unchecked. Germline lookup yields CDR1 SGHNT and CDR2 YYREEE (reference sequence). The CDR3 is made up of 15 amino acids. The CDR3 protein is CASSSGTSGINEQFF.